This T cell receptor (beta chain) is from a study of beta chain features in type 1 diabetes. Turning to the study itself: Researchers looked at some 99 million sorted cells across all samples.

The CDR3 contains 18 residues. Germline values: CDR1 KGHSH, CDR2 LQKENI. V was shortened by 2 bases and J by 0 bases, with 14 bases between the two germline ends. In the case of this clone: What it binds is unknown.

Findings and caveats of the study: When Type 1 diabetes patients were examined, their TCRB CDR3s proved moderately but significantly shorter in all four CD4+ subsets. Comparison showed that naive, central memory and Treg TCRB repertoires appeared more similar among patients than among healthy donors.

All of the isolated RNA was reverse transcribed, so expressed TCRB transcripts were sequenced. Average reads for naive, central memory and regulatory T cell samples were some 3.9 million. Libraries were prepared by immunoSEQ multiplex PCR; TCRdb keeps only in-frame clonotypes and omits some of them. The sample includes about 360,000 clones, around 13% of them seen just once. The gene calls are TRBV18 and TRBJ2-6, with a possible D match to TRBD1 (6 bases). The sample comprised naive CD4+ T cells from blood. The TCR comes from a man between 18 and 35 years old in good health. CDR3 DNA: TGTGCCAGCTCACCAAAGTTGCCAGGGGTCTCTGGGGCCAACGTCCTGACTTTC. Its protein product is CASSPKLPGVSGANVLTF. Based on the CDR3 plus reference TRBV18 and TRBJ2-6, the full variable domain is NAGVMQNPRHLVRRRGQEARLRCSPMKGHSHVYWYRQLPEEGLKFMVYLQKENIIDESGMPKERFSAEFPKEGPSILRIQQVVRGDSAAYFCASSPKLPGVSGANVLTFGAGSRLTVL.